This TCR beta chain was sequenced for a study of cytomegalovirus exposure and HLA in healthy donors. The PCR ran on 60 Vbeta and 13 Jbeta primers. Repertoires were generated with immunoSEQ multiplex PCR, while TCRdb's copy carries only in-frame clones and drops some. The data show 100,000 to 150,000 clones, with 82% seen just once and over 1% held by the top ten. The CDR3 runs 12 residues. Germline CDR1 SGDLS, CDR2 YYNGEE. The germline V and J ends were trimmed by 7 bases and 3 bases, with 11 bases remaining between them. The clonotype was recovered from a boy between 10 and 17 years old in good health and CMV-seronegative. The chain joins TRBV9 to TRBJ2-7; D might be TRBD1 (6 bases). The sequenced sample consisted of PBMCs. CDR3 nucleotide sequence: TGTGCCAGCGGGGGCGGAAACTACGAGCAGTACTTC. It specifies CASGGGNYEQYF.